Each of the 7 T cell receptor beta chains below was sequenced from the same sample in a study of T cell repertoires in cytomegalovirus infection. MiXCR, run by TCRdb on the reads, gives a single entry per CDR3 protein. Of about 490,000 distinct CDR3 sequences in the sample, over 9% were seen once. Material: PBMCs. The receptors shown here come from a human donor in good health (CMV status not recorded). Some clones in this sample may be carry-over from other donors' samples.

In its sample, this clonotype was seen a few times. The V call is TRBV19, the J call TRBJ2-1; TRBD1 aligns across 10 bases. Germline CDR1 and CDR2: LNHDA and SQIVND (reference sequence). The CDR3 loop spans 15 amino acids. The V gene end was trimmed by 7 bases and the J gene end by 7 bases; junction bases not matched to a gene: 10. CDR3 sequence: CASTTTGGVWNEQFF. The DNA for the CDR3 is TGTGCCAGTACCACGACAGGGGGCGTATGGAATGAGCAGTTCTTC.

The rearrangement links TRBV11-2 to TRBJ1-1, with a possible D match to TRBD1 (5 bases). V was cut by 7 bases and J by 5 bases, with 14 bases left in between. This CDR3 has 13 residues. Per germline, CDR1 SGHAT and CDR2 FQNNGV. CDR3 residues: CASTSRQGTEAFF. The CDR3 coding sequence is TGTGCCAGCACCTCTCGCCAGGGAACTGAAGCTTTCTTT.

The chain joins TRBV5-4 to TRBJ2-7; tentative D call: TRBD2 (5 bases). V lost 4 bases and J 5 bases, leaving 19 bases between the germline ends. The CDR3 covers 15 residues. The germline V gene encodes CDR1 SGHNT and CDR2 YYREEE (reference sequence). CDR3 residues: CASSTQSSVRNEQYF. CDR3 nucleotide sequence: TGTGCCAGCAGCACCCAGAGTAGCGTGAGAAACGAGCAGTACTTC.

This clonotype was seen at least ten times. The chain combines TRBV6-5 with TRBJ2-6; D is unclear. The CDR3 length is 19 residues. Germline CDR1 reads MNHEY; CDR2 reads SVGAGI. Deletions cut 8 bases from V and 0 bases from J, with 23 bases between. The CDR3 reads CASGRTGPLTSSGANVLTF. CDR3 in DNA: TGTGCCAGCGGGCGAACGGGCCCATTAACCAGCTCTGGGGCCAACGTCCTGACTTTC.

The rearrangement uses TRBV20-1 and TRBJ1-6; D gene unclear. This CDR3 is built from 13 residues. V was cut by 0 bases and J by 7 bases, with 7 bases left in between. Germline values: CDR1 DFQATT, CDR2 SNEGSKA (reference sequence). Written as DNA, the CDR3 is TGCAGTGCTAGAGAGGCCGGGAATTCACCCCTCCACTTT. Protein: CSAREAGNSPLHF.

The chain couples TRBV5-1 to TRBJ1-2; 7 positions match TRBD1. V lost 5 bases to trimming and J lost 4 bases; unmatched junction nucleotides: 11. CDR3 size: 15 residues. Germline values: CDR1 SGHRS, CDR2 YFSETQ. The CDR3 spells CASSMGGQFTYGYTF. DNA for the CDR3: TGCGCCAGCAGTATGGGGGGACAGTTTACCTATGGCTACACCTTC.

This clonotype was picked up many times. The chain recombines TRBV10-3 with TRBJ2-1; 9 bases align to TRBD2. The ends lost 6 bases at V and 13 bases at J; junction bases unmatched: 13. Germline CDR1 ENHRY, CDR2 SYGVKD. CDR3 length: 14 amino acids. The CDR3 here is CAIRIQREAFAQFF. The CDR3 DNA follows: TGTGCCATCAGAATCCAGCGGGAGGCCTTCGCTCAGTTCTTC.